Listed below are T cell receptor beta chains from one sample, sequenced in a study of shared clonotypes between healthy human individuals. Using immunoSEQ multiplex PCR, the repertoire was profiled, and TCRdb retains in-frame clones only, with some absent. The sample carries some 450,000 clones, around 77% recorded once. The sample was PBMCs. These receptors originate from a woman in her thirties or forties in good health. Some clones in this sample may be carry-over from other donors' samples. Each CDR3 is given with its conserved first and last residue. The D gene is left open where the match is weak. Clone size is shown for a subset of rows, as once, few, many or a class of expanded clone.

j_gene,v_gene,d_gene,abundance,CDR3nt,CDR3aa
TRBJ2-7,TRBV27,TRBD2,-,TGTGCCAGCAGTTCCGTACTAGCGGGGAGCTCCTACGAGCAGTACTTC,CASSSVLAGSSYEQYF
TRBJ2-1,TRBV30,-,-,TGTGCCGTAAAGAGAGATGGGGTTTTTAATGAGCAGTTCTTC,CAVKRDGVFNEQFF
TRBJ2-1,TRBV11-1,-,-,TGTGCCAGCAGCTTAGCGCTTGGGGACGGTGAGCAGTTCTTC,CASSLALGDGEQFF
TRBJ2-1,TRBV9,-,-,TGTGCCAGCAGCGTAGATCCCCACAGGACCTGGGATGAGCAGTTCTTC,CASSVDPHRTWDEQFF
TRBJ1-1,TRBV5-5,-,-,TGTGCCAGCAGCTTGGTGGGGGGATCTGAAGCTTTCTTT,CASSLVGGSEAFF
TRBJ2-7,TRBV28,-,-,TGTGCCAGCAGCCCCGGGAGTCTCTCCTACGAGCAGTACTTC,CASSPGSLSYEQYF
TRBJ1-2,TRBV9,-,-,TGTGCCAGCAGCGTAGGGACGGGCCCTTATGGCTACACCTTC,CASSVGTGPYGYTF
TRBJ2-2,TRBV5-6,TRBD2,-,TGTGCCAGCAGCGGAGGGGGACTAGCCGGATATCACACCGGGGAGCTGTTTTTT,CASSGGGLAGYHTGELFF
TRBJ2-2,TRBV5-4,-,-,TGTGCCAGCAGCCCAAAACGAGGTTACACCGGGGAGCTGTTTTTT,CASSPKRGYTGELFF
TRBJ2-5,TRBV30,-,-,TGTGCCTGGAGTCTCCAGGGGCCAGAGACCCAGTACTTC,CAWSLQGPETQYF
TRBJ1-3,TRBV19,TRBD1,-,TGTGCCAGTAGTACCCGGACAGGGGCTGGAAACACCATATATTTT,CASSTRTGAGNTIYF
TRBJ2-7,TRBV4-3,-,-,TGCGCCAGCAGCCAAGGACAACCCAGTTACGAGCAGTACTTC,CASSQGQPSYEQYF
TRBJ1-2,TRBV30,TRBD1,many,TGTGCCTGGAGTGGGCAGGGGGTCGGCTACACCTTC,CAWSGQGVGYTF
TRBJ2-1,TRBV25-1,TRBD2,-,TGTGCCAGCAGTGATGGGCTAGCGGGGTACAATGAGCAGTTCTTC,CASSDGLAGYNEQFF
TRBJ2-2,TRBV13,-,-,TGTGCCAGCAGCTTGAGGACTCCGCCCTTCACCGGGGAGCTGTTTTTT,CASSLRTPPFTGELFF
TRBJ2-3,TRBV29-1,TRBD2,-,TGCAGCGGGAGGCGGGAGGGCCACACAGATACGCAGTATTTT,CSGRREGHTDTQYF
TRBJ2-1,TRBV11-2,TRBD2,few,TGTGCCAGCAGCCCCCTTAGCGGGCCTGTGCGGCAGTTCTTC,CASSPLSGPVRQFF
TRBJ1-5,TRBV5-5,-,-,TGTGCCAGCAGCTTGGACGGGGGTCGGCCCCAGCATTTT,CASSLDGGRPQHF
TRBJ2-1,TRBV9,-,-,TGTGCCAGCAGCGTAGAGTCGGGAGTGGGTTTGTATGAGCAGTTCTTC,CASSVESGVGLYEQFF
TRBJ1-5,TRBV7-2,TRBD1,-,TGTGCCAGCAGCGGACAGGGTAGCAATCAGCCCCAGCATTTT,CASSGQGSNQPQHF
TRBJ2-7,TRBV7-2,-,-,TGTGCCAGCAGCTCCCACTGGGACGAGCAGTACTTC,CASSSHWDEQYF
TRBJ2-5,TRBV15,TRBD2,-,TGTGCCACCAGTAGGGGACTAGCTCAAGAGACCCAGTACTTC,CATSRGLAQETQYF
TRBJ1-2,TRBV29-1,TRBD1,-,TGCAGCGTCCTGACAGGGGAAAGAGCTAACTATGGCTACACCTTC,CSVLTGERANYGYTF
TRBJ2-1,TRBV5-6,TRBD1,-,TGTGCCAGCAGCTTGGGGACAGGGTATAGTGAGCAGTTCTTC,CASSLGTGYSEQFF
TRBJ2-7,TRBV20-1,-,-,TGCAGTGCTAGTAGTGGGTACGAGCAGTACTTC,CSASSGYEQYF
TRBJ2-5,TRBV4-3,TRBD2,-,TGCGCCAGCAGCCTCGCGGGGGGGTTGGGCGAGACCCAGTACTTC,CASSLAGGLGETQYF
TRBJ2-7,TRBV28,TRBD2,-,TGTGCCAGCAGTCCGGGCCCGGGACTAGCGGGGGGATTAAGCTTC,CASSPGPGLAGGLSF
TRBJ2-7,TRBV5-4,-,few,TGTGCCAGCAGCTGGGAACAGGGTGGCTTATACGAGCAGTACTTC,CASSWEQGGLYEQYF
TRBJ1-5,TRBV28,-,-,TGTGCCAGCTCGACTGTTTATCAGCCCCAGCATTTT,CASSTVYQPQHF
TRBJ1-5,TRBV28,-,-,TGTGCCAGCACCCTCGGCGGAGAGGGGGGTGGGCCCCAGCATTTT,CASTLGGEGGGPQHF
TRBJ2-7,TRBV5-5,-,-,TGTGCCAGCAGCTTGAGTGTAGCGGATCGGCACGAGCAGTACTTC,CASSLSVADRHEQYF
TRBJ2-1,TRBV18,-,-,TGTGCCAGCTTTGGGGGCGGTGTTGGTGAGCAGTTCTTC,CASFGGGVGEQFF
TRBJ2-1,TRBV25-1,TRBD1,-,TGTGCCAGCAGTGAAACCGACAGGGGGGAGCAGTTCTTC,CASSETDRGEQFF
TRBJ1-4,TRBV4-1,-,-,TGCGCCAGCAGCCAAGACGCCGTTTGGGAAAAACTGTTTTTT,CASSQDAVWEKLFF
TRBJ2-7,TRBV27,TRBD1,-,TGTGCCAGCAGTTTTCGGGACAGGGGATACGAGCAGTACTTC,CASSFRDRGYEQYF
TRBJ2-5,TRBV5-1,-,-,TGCGCCAGCAGCGGGCAGGGGTTACAAGAGACCCAGTACTTC,CASSGQGLQETQYF
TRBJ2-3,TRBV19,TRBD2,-,TGTGCCAGTAGTATCCTCGGACTAGCGACCACAGATACGCAGTATTTT,CASSILGLATTDTQYF
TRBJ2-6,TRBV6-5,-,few,TGTGCCAGCAGTTCACAAGGGACCAGTGGGGCCAACGTCCTGACTTTC,CASSSQGTSGANVLTF
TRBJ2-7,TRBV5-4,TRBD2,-,TGTGCCAGCAGCTTAAGGCGGGAGGGCGCGTACGAGCAGTACTTC,CASSLRREGAYEQYF
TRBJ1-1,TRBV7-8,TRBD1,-,TGTGCCAGCAGCAGTCGACAGGGGAGAGGGACTGAAGCTTTCTTT,CASSSRQGRGTEAFF
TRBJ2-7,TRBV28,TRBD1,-,TGTGCCAGCAGCGGGGCCGGGACAGGGATCAACGAGCAGTACTTC,CASSGAGTGINEQYF
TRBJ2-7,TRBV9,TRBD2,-,TGTGCCAGCAGCCCGTGGGCTAGCGGGAGGGCCGATTTTCAGGCCGGCTCCTACGAGCAGTACTTC,CASSPWASGRADFQAGSYEQYF
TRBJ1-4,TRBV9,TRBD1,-,TGTGCCAGCAGCGTAGGGGACAGGGGGTTGATTAATGAAAAACTGTTTTTT,CASSVGDRGLINEKLFF
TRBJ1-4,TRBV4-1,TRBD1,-,TGCGCCAGCAGCCGGGGACAGAGCTTTGCAACTAATGAAAAACTGTTTTTT,CASSRGQSFATNEKLFF
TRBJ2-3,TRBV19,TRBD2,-,TGTGCCAGTAGTATAGCGGGAGGGCCTCAGGATACGCAGTATTTT,CASSIAGGPQDTQYF
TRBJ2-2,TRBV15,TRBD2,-,TGTGCCACCATAGCGGGGAGGAACACCGGGGAGCTGTTTTTT,CATIAGRNTGELFF
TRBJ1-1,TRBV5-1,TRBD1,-,TGCGCCAGCAGCAGACAGGGGGATGTCTCTGAAGCTTTCTTT,CASSRQGDVSEAFF
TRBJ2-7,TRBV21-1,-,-,TGTGCCAGCAGCAAAGATTTCGGGGGAGCTCGATCCTACGAGCAGTACTTC,CASSKDFGGARSYEQYF
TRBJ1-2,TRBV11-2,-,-,TGTGCCAGCAGCCCCTCGACAGGCTATGGCTACACCTTC,CASSPSTGYGYTF
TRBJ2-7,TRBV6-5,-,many,TGTGCCAGCAGGGCGGGGCCCTACGAGCAGTACTTC,CASRAGPYEQYF
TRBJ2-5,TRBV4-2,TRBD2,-,TGTGCCAGCAGCCCCGGGACTAGCGGTTTGACCCAGTACTTC,CASSPGTSGLTQYF